This T cell receptor (beta chain) is from a study of shared clonotypes between healthy human individuals. General study results and limits: The rarefaction results pointed to incomplete sorted-subset sequencing despite large depth. Compared with memory subsets, naive subsets generally had larger estimated richness. Clonotypes which were not shared had lower generation probabilities than clonotypes that all four donors shared.

The germline gives CDR1 MDHEN, CDR2 SYDVKM. The CDR3 has 13 residues. V lost 5 bases and J lost 3, with 11 bases in between. Profiled with immunoSEQ multiplex PCR; TCRdb holds only in-frame clones, not every one. The table has about 2.4 million clones, 80% to 95% seen once. Worth noting for this clone: Its antigen is not known.

The gene calls are TRBV28 and TRBJ2-7, with D tentatively TRBD1 (5 bases). The source of this sequence is a man aged 18 to 35 in good health. Some clones in this sample may be carry-over from other donors' samples. The material sequenced was naive CD4+ T cells from PBMCs. Subset defined: CD45RA+ positively selected. In nucleotides, the CDR3 is TGTGCCAGCAGTAGGCTCAGGGACTACGAGCAGTACTTC. As protein: CASSRLRDYEQYF.